This TCR beta chain is from a study of radiation and T cells in renal cell carcinoma. Time point noted: baseline pretreatment blood. Treatment in this sample: 15 Gy SBRT to primary tumor, nephrectomy 4 weeks later. Germline values: CDR1 MNHEY, CDR2 SVGAGI. This CDR3 spans 14 amino acids. Trimming cost V 8 bases and J 3 bases; bases outside gene matches: 5. Measured with immunoSEQ multiplex PCR; TCRdb has only the in-frame clones, and not every one. The data show about 130,000 clones, nearly 90% seen once. The material was blood, obtained from a patient whose treatment included radiotherapy and nephrectomy. The clonotype originates from a woman aged 45-59 years with renal cell carcinoma. J is TRBJ2-3 and V is TRBV6-5; TRBD1 aligns across 10 bases. The CDR3 sequence: CASARTGGTDTQYF. The CDR3 bases are TGTGCCAGCGCCAGGACAGGGGGAACAGATACGCAGTATTTT.